This T cell receptor beta chain was captured in a study of beta chain features in type 1 diabetes (dated by TCRdb to about 2018). General notes on the study: Mean age, gender distribution, total cell number and subset yield did not differ between patients and healthy donors. Whereas all 28 donors provided naive and central memory subsets, regulatory and stem cell-like memory subsets were isolated from just 8 patients and roughly eight healthy donors. In the study, TCRB repertoires of sorted circulating CD4+ T cell subsets from recently diagnosed type 1 diabetes patients were compared with those of matched healthy donors. A total of 90 million to 130 million sorted cells were examined across all samples, and a strong correlation was observed between cell number per subset and RNA yield. Findings and caveats that apply to the study as a whole: Patients with type 1 diabetes made fewer insertions and deleted more nucleotides at VDJ recombination sites, implying thymic rearrangement abnormalities. Naive, central memory and regulatory TCRB repertoires appeared to be more similar among patients than among healthy donors. Because cDNA was sequenced instead of genomic DNA, highly expressing activated cells could be over-represented, though the groups showed no difference in activation or CD3 levels. Shorter templates might be favored by PCR, yet because patient and control samples were amplified and corrected together, any such skew would affect both groups equally. Type 1 diabetes patients showed a moderate but significant shortening of TCRB CDR3 length in all four CD4+ subsets. HLA sub-analyses involved small numbers of individuals, so any influence of HLA type on TCRB rearrangement remained unresolved.

Comments on this clone: The clone's antigen remains unknown. Per-base qualities were not stored, and no clone one base away is much larger.

The entire isolated RNA was reverse transcribed using the High Capacity cDNA Reverse Transcription Kit, and thus expressed TCRB transcripts were sequenced. Deep immunoSEQ sequencing was applied to naive, central memory and regulatory T cell samples, giving an average of around 3.4 million total reads per sample. Sorted cells were lysed in RLT buffer and RNA was extracted with DNase-treated RNeasy Micro or Mini kits, depending on cell number. Each cell subset was processed separately to prevent cross-contamination, with patient and healthy donor samples processed together. Using the immunoSEQ multiplex PCR, TCRB sequences were amplified from cDNA into 87-bp fragments spanning the CDR3 region. Amplicons were sequenced on the Illumina HiSeq platform. The original methods were these. Synthetic template baselines were used to correct PCR bias computationally, reads within Hamming distance 2 were collapsed together, and singletons that could not be merged were discarded. Reads were aligned to IMGT to assign V, D and J genes, CDR3 length, and insertions or deletions at six rearrangement sites. Within each subset, clonotype counts were normalized to sorted cell number, and only after that were true diversity and Gini coefficients computed with the tcR R package. Repertoire sharing was quantified using the overlap coefficient calculated on TCRB nucleotide sequences. As a proxy for the pre-selection repertoire, out-of-frame TCRB sequences from naive cells were analyzed. Sourced from immuneACCESS, this table was stored by TCRdb with only in-frame sequences that have V and J called. A share of the clones is absent; for the studies checked, an unresolved V gene accounts for under half, and the remainder has no known explanation. V, J and clone size reflect that table, while D and trimming were determined from the DNA. This sample holds around 450,000 clones; roughly 11% were observed only once. The ten largest clones capture approximately 0.05% of the sample.

A single peripheral blood draw of around 100 mL on average was collected from each donor into heparinised tubes. A BD FACSAria II was used to sort naive, central memory, regulatory and stem cell-like memory CD4+ T cells with a panel that included CD45RO, CCR7, CD25, CD127, CD95 and CD27. All sorted populations exceeded 95% purity. PBMCs were isolated right away by Lymphoprep density gradient centrifugation and were stained directly, without culture. Samples were stained and sorted in pairs, with one healthy donor and one patient per experiment, so that batch effects were minimized. According to the germline V gene (reference sequence), CDR1 reads MNHNY and CDR2 reads SVGAGI. Cut back by 5 bases and 2 bases, the V and J ends lie 5 bases apart. The CDR3 has 12 amino acids, counting the end cysteine and phenylalanine. The retained sequence is limited to the CDR3, 36 bases, with the frame set at the first base.

The chain is encoded by TRBV6-6 joined to TRBJ2-3; the D gene cannot be resolved reliably. Sequences were obtained from naive CD4+ T cells from blood. This specimen's cell subset or site label, per the study, means: true naive CD4+ T cells. The TCR was taken from a woman under 30 in good health. The CDR3 region: CASSPNTDTQYF. The DNA is as follows: TGTGCCAGCAGTCCTAACACAGATACGCAGTATTTT.